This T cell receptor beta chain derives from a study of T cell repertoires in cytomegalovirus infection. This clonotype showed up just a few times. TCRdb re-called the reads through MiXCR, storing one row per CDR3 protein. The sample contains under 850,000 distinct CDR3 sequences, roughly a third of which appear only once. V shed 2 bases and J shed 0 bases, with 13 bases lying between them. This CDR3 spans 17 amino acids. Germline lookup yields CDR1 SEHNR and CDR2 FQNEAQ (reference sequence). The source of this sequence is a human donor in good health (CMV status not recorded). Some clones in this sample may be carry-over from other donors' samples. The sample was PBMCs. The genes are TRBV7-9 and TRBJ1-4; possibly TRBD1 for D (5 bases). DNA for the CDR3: TGTGCCAGCAGCTTAAGATCTCTGACAGCAACTAATGAAAAACTGTTTTTT. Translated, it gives CASSLRSLTATNEKLFF.